This T cell receptor beta chain was recorded in a study of OX40 agonist ivuxolimab in advanced cancers. Overall study: Intravenous ivuxolimab was administered to patients every 2 weeks at 0.01 to 10 mg/kg. General observations from the study: Compared with others, partial responders at 0.1-3.0 mg/kg displayed clonal expansion among the lowest. Normalized T-cell clonal expansion was also low in a subset of nonresponders. Researchers did not establish what antigens the expanded peripheral T cells target.

Only in-frame clones appear in the TCRdb table, and some are missing; sequencing was by immunoSEQ multiplex PCR. The sample has about 78,000 clones; 92% are singletons. V shed 4 bases and J shed 6 bases, with 19 bases lying between them. There are 15 residues in the CDR3. CDR1 is SGHKS, CDR2 YYEKEE, per germline (reference sequence). In the case of this clone: What it binds is not known.

The source is an adult with an advanced solid tumor such as melanoma, head and neck, liver or kidney cancer. Sequencing was performed on CD4+ or CD8+ T cells sorted from blood, taken in a trial of the OX40 agonist ivuxolimab. The V call is TRBV5-5, the J call TRBJ1-1; D gene uncertain. CDR3 loop: CASSETWGKLAEAFF. The CDR3 DNA sequence: TGTGCCAGCAGCGAGACCTGGGGTAAGTTGGCTGAAGCTTTCTTT.